This is a list of T cell receptor beta chains from one sample in a study of cytomegalovirus exposure and HLA in healthy donors. The protocol was immunoSEQ multiplex PCR, while the TCRdb copy is restricted to in-frame clones and leaves out a portion. Counted here are about 130,000 clones, 88% occurring once; the ten biggest clones make up approximately 1.5%. The sequencing input was PBMCs. Every receptor here comes from a man aged 25-45 years in good health and CMV-seronegative. Each CDR3 is given with its conserved first and last residue. The order of the fields is D gene, V gene, clone size, J gene, CDR3 length, CDR3 protein, CDR3 DNA. The D gene is left open where the match is weak. Clone sizes are given selectively: once, few, many, or a class where the clone is expanded.

>TRBD1|TRBV9|NA|TRBJ2-7|15
CASSAGQGATYEQYF
TGTGCCAGCAGCGCAGGACAGGGGGCCACTTACGAGCAGTACTTC
>NA|TRBV2|NA|TRBJ2-2|14
CASRPQGEAGELFF
TGTGCCAGCAGGCCCCAGGGGGAGGCCGGGGAGCTGTTTTTT
>NA|TRBV5-4|NA|TRBJ1-3|14
CASSLSGSGNTIYF
TGTGCCAGCAGCTTGTCAGGCTCTGGAAACACCATATATTTT
>TRBD1|TRBV30|NA|TRBJ2-3|16
CAWTHGQATSTDTQYF
TGTGCCTGGACCCACGGACAGGCTACTAGCACAGATACGCAGTATTTT
>NA|TRBV30|NA|TRBJ1-2|13
CAWRQASVYGYTF
TGTGCCTGGAGGCAAGCGTCAGTCTATGGCTACACCTTC
>TRBD1|TRBV6-4|NA|TRBJ1-1|17
CASSDPGQGCLNTEAFF
TGTGCCAGCAGTGACCCGGGACAGGGCTGCTTGAACACTGAAGCTTTCTTT
>NA|TRBV30|NA|TRBJ1-2|16
CAWSEAAKSNQDGYTF
TGTGCCTGGAGTGAAGCAGCCAAGTCGAATCAGGATGGCTACACCTTC
>NA|TRBV6-5|NA|TRBJ1-1|14
CASQPPLMNTEAFF
TGTGCCAGTCAACCTCCTCTAATGAACACTGAAGCTTTCTTT
>NA|TRBV6-1|NA|TRBJ2-1|13
CASTSGSYNEQFF
TGTGCCAGCACCAGCGGCTCCTACAATGAGCAGTTCTTC
>NA|TRBV19|NA|TRBJ2-7|16
CASSIAADPSTYEQYF
TGTGCCAGTAGTATTGCCGCGGATCCTTCCACCTACGAGCAGTACTTC
>TRBD2|TRBV6-5|NA|TRBJ2-1|15
CASTGAGGSYNEQFF
TGTGCCAGCACCGGAGCGGGAGGATCCTACAATGAGCAGTTCTTC
>NA|TRBV11-3|NA|TRBJ2-2|15
CASSLDNTDGGELFF
TGTGCCAGCAGCTTAGATAATACAGACGGCGGGGAGCTGTTTTTT
>NA|TRBV30|NA|TRBJ1-5|14
CAWSEGAGGQPQHF
TGTGCCTGGAGTGAAGGGGCGGGAGGTCAGCCCCAGCATTTT
>NA|TRBV27|NA|TRBJ1-2|13
CASSLLRGYGYTF
TGTGCCAGCAGTTTACTCAGGGGCTATGGCTACACCTTC
>TRBD2|TRBV5-1|NA|TRBJ2-1|14
CASSLGGSHNEQFF
TGCGCCAGCAGCTTAGGCGGGAGTCACAATGAGCAGTTCTTC
>NA|TRBV6-6|few|TRBJ1-2|12
CASSPVRGSYTF
TGTGCCAGCAGTCCCGTAAGGGGTAGCTACACCTTC
>TRBD2|TRBV4-2|once|TRBJ2-1|15
CASSPRLASYNEQFF
TGTGCCAGCAGCCCCCGACTAGCCTCCTACAATGAGCAGTTCTTC
>NA|TRBV18|NA|TRBJ1-3|15
CASSPTTGTGNTIYF
TGTGCCAGCTCACCCACTACAGGGACTGGAAACACCATATATTTT
>NA|TRBV5-1|NA|TRBJ2-7|14
CASSFPGQDYEQYF
TGCGCCAGCAGCTTCCCGGGACAAGACTACGAGCAGTACTTC
>TRBD1|TRBV5-4|NA|TRBJ2-7|17
CASSFIGQGANAYEQYF
TGTGCCAGCAGCTTTATTGGACAGGGGGCGAACGCCTACGAGCAGTACTTC
>NA|TRBV30|NA|TRBJ1-5|13
CAWSTELNQPQHF
TGTGCCTGGTCGACAGAGTTGAATCAGCCCCAGCATTTT
>NA|TRBV5-1|NA|TRBJ1-1|15
CASSIRGQGDTEAFF
TGCGCCAGCAGCATCCGGGGACAAGGAGACACTGAAGCTTTCTTT
>NA|TRBV9|few|TRBJ2-2|12
CASTRVAGELFF
TGTGCCAGCACCCGTGTCGCCGGGGAGCTGTTTTTT
>NA|TRBV27|few|TRBJ2-7|13
CASSPRLNYEQYF
TGTGCCAGCAGTCCGAGACTGAACTACGAGCAGTACTTC
>NA|TRBV10-1|NA|TRBJ2-2|14
CASSLTANTGELFF
TGCGCCAGCAGTCTCACAGCGAACACCGGGGAGCTGTTTTTT
>TRBD2|TRBV6-4|NA|TRBJ2-3|15
CASTPKAGGTDTQYF
TGTGCCAGCACCCCGAAGGCGGGAGGAACAGATACGCAGTATTTT
>TRBD2|TRBV7-3|NA|TRBJ2-1|18
CASSLRGGLAGAYNEQFF
TGTGCCAGCAGCTTAAGAGGGGGACTAGCGGGAGCCTACAATGAGCAGTTCTTC
>TRBD1|TRBV7-2|NA|TRBJ1-1|16
CASSLQGAKGITEAFF
TGTGCCAGCAGCTTACAGGGGGCGAAAGGTATCACTGAAGCTTTCTTT
>NA|TRBV19|NA|TRBJ2-2|14
CASTRQSYTGELFF
TGTGCCAGTACTCGACAGTCATACACCGGGGAGCTGTTTTTT
>NA|TRBV11-2|NA|TRBJ2-5|14
CASSLVAEQETQYF
TGTGCCAGCAGCTTAGTGGCGGAACAAGAGACCCAGTACTTC
>NA|TRBV30|once|TRBJ1-5|14
CAWSVDSSNQPQHF
TGTGCCTGGAGTGTAGACAGTTCCAATCAGCCCCAGCATTTT
>NA|TRBV29-1|NA|TRBJ2-1|13
CSVGVGAYNEQFF
TGCAGCGTTGGGGTGGGCGCGTACAATGAGCAGTTCTTC
>NA|TRBV5-4|NA|TRBJ1-4|16
CASSSSPTATNEKLFF
TGTGCCAGCAGCTCGAGCCCGACAGCAACTAATGAAAAACTGTTTTTT
>TRBD1|TRBV11-3|NA|TRBJ2-7|15
CASSPRTGENYEQYF
TGTGCCAGCAGCCCCCGGACAGGGGAAAACTACGAGCAGTACTTC
>NA|TRBV7-8|NA|TRBJ2-7|12
CASSFNFYEQYF
TGTGCCAGCAGCTTCAACTTCTACGAGCAGTACTTC
>TRBD1|TRBV7-2|NA|TRBJ1-1|16
CASSRDTDRGPLRAFF
TGTGCCAGCAGCCGCGATACAGACAGGGGACCTCTGAGAGCTTTCTTT
>NA|TRBV27|NA|TRBJ2-5|15
CASSQEGRGRRTQYF
TGTGCCAGCAGTCAAGAGGGGCGGGGGCGGAGAACCCAGTACTTC
>NA|TRBV5-6|NA|TRBJ1-5|14
CASSYLPENQPQHF
TGTGCCAGCAGCTATCTACCCGAGAATCAGCCCCAGCATTTT
>TRBD1|TRBV30|NA|TRBJ2-1|15
CAWSVGTGRYNEQFF
TGTGCCTGGAGTGTCGGGACAGGGCGTTACAATGAGCAGTTCTTC
>NA|TRBV18|NA|TRBJ2-1|12
CASSPLTDEQFF
TGTGCCAGCTCCCCACTTACGGATGAGCAGTTCTTC
>TRBD1|TRBV6-6|NA|TRBJ1-1|14
CASSSTGGLTEAFF
TGTGCCAGCAGTTCGACAGGGGGTCTAACTGAAGCTTTCTTT
>NA|TRBV5-1|once|TRBJ2-6|19
CASSLAPAPRLAGANVLTF
TGCGCCAGCAGCTTGGCCCCCGCCCCCCGACTTGCCGGGGCCAACGTCCTGACTTTC
>TRBD2|TRBV5-1|NA|TRBJ2-3|15
CASSSLAGTGGTQYF
TGCGCCAGCAGCTCACTAGCGGGGACTGGAGGTACGCAGTATTTT
>TRBD1|TRBV29-1|NA|TRBJ1-5|13
CSVVVGGDQPQHF
TGCAGCGTTGTGGTAGGGGGCGATCAGCCCCAGCATTTT
>TRBD1|TRBV6-1|NA|TRBJ2-1|14
CASTANRGYNEQFF
TGTGCCAGCACAGCGAACAGGGGATACAATGAGCAGTTCTTC
>NA|TRBV25-1|NA|TRBJ1-4|14
CASSEWPANEKLFF
TGTGCCAGCAGTGAATGGCCAGCTAATGAAAAACTGTTTTTT
>TRBD2|TRBV29-1|NA|TRBJ2-7|15
CSVEQLAGVAYEQYF
TGCAGCGTTGAGCAACTAGCGGGAGTGGCCTACGAGCAGTACTTC
>NA|TRBV10-3|NA|TRBJ1-2|13
CAISEDRLYGYTF
TGTGCCATCAGTGAAGACAGACTCTATGGCTACACCTTC
>TRBD1|TRBV6-6|NA|TRBJ2-7|14
CASKLAGGLHEQYF
TGTGCCAGCAAGTTGGCAGGGGGTTTACACGAGCAGTACTTC
>NA|TRBV2|NA|TRBJ1-4|13
CASTEGGETKLFF
TGTGCCAGCACCGAGGGGGGGGAGACGAAACTGTTTTTT
>NA|TRBV2|few|TRBJ1-6|12
CASSGRGGPLHF
TGTGCCAGCAGCGGGAGGGGGGGCCCCCTCCACTTT
>NA|TRBV6-1|NA|TRBJ2-3|15
CASSEGQLLTDTQYF
TGTGCCAGCAGTGAAGGACAGCTACTCACAGATACGCAGTATTTT
>TRBD2|TRBV14|NA|TRBJ2-7|16
CASSKRKAGGPYEQYF
TGTGCCAGCAGCAAGAGGAAAGCGGGAGGGCCTTACGAGCAGTACTTC
>NA|TRBV11-2|NA|TRBJ2-7|13
CASSQQRRYEQYF
TGTGCCAGCAGCCAACAGCGGCGTTACGAGCAGTACTTC
>NA|TRBV29-1|NA|TRBJ1-1|12
CSGSNGDTEAFF
TGCAGCGGGAGTAACGGGGACACTGAAGCTTTCTTT
>NA|TRBV18|NA|TRBJ1-1|11
CASFGQIEAFF
TGTGCCAGCTTTGGACAGATTGAAGCTTTCTTT
>NA|TRBV5-4|NA|TRBJ2-7|16
CASSLGSSEPIYEQYF
TGTGCCAGCAGCTTGGGTTCCAGCGAGCCTATCTACGAGCAGTACTTC
>TRBD1|TRBV11-2|NA|TRBJ1-2|17
CASSLTSTQGAMVGYTF
TGTGCCAGCAGCTTAACATCAACCCAGGGGGCGATGGTTGGCTACACCTTC
>NA|TRBV4-1|NA|TRBJ2-1|16
CASSQDEAEPYNEQFF
TGCGCCAGCAGCCAAGATGAGGCGGAACCCTACAATGAGCAGTTCTTC
>NA|TRBV30|NA|TRBJ2-2|12
CAWSNSPGELFF
TGTGCCTGGAGTAATAGCCCCGGGGAGCTGTTTTTT